This T cell receptor beta chain was identified in a study of response to subunit inactivated influenza vaccine. Study-level results: It was suggested by the authors that few new T cells are recruited by each seasonal influenza vaccination.

Of note for this clonotype: What it binds is not known.

TCRdb re-derived calls from the RT-PCR reads in MiXCR, one entry per CDR3 protein. The table has fewer than 350,000 distinct CDR3 sequences, 20% to 25% seen once. The CDR3 spans 14 residues. Trimming pared 2 bases from V and 7 bases from J, leaving 11 bases between. The germline CDR1 and CDR2 sequences are MDHEN and SYDVKM. This TCR was sampled from a man between 50 and 69 years old who received an inactivated influenza vaccine. The material sequenced was PBMCs from blood, taken approximately 20 months after vaccination. The chain recombines TRBV28 with TRBJ1-4; no firm D call. The CDR3 DNA follows: TGTGCCAGCAGTTTACCCAACAACGGTGAAAAACTGTTTTTT. Amino acid sequence: CASSLPNNGEKLFF.